This TCR beta chain was identified during a study of T-cell reconstitution after alpha-beta-depleted transplantation in children. Germline loops: CDR1 SQVTM, CDR2 ANQGSEA. Trimming removed 3 bases from V and 5 bases from J, with 20 bases in between. The CDR3 extends over 16 amino acids. This clonotype was picked up many times. This sample's TCRbeta library carried unique molecular identifier barcodes. TCRdb analysed the PCR reads with MiXCR anew, one entry per CDR3 protein. The repertoire holds some 200,000 distinct CDR3 sequences, around 7.7% seen once, with under 40% in the top ten. The V call is TRBV29-1, the J call TRBJ2-1; a weak D match, TRBD2 (5 bases). This TCR derives from a male patient between 2 and 9 years old who had a stem cell transplant for acute myeloid leukemia, so the T cells may come from the graft donor. Sequenced here: PBMCs, mostly from graft donor cells, sampled 360 days after TCRalphabeta/CD19-depleted stem cell transplant. This CDR3 reads CSVEFRTSYRNNEQFF. CDR3 coding DNA: TGCAGCGTTGAGTTCAGGACTTCTTACCGAAACAATGAGCAGTTCTTC.